This is a list of T cell receptor beta chains from one sample in a study of CD8 T cells in Susac syndrome. TCRdb passed the immunoSEQ multiplex PCR reads through MiXCR, listing each CDR3 protein once. The sample lists 150,000 to 200,000 distinct CDR3 sequences, approximately 95% occurring once. The sample consisted of CD4+ T cells from PBMCs. These receptor sequences come from a human donor with multiple sclerosis. The CDR3 runs from the conserved cysteine through the conserved F or W. D genes are given only for firm matches. Size is stated for part of the rows, as once, few or many counts, or as a class when the clone is expanded.

NA,TRBJ1-2,TRBV5-6,NA,TGTGCCAGCAGCTTGTCCGGGGGCAACGGTGGCTACACCTTC,CASSLSGGNGGYTF
NA,TRBJ2-2,TRBV3-1,NA,TGTGCCAGCAGCCACTCACTAGTTGCCGGGGAGCTGTTTTTT,CASSHSLVAGELFF
TRBD1,TRBJ2-7,TRBV28,NA,TGTGCCAGCAGTTTAACAGGGGCGCTATTCTACGAGCAGTACTTC,CASSLTGALFYEQYF
NA,TRBJ1-1,TRBV30,NA,TGTGCCCGGTCCTGGGGACCTATGAACACTGAAGCTTTCTTT,CARSWGPMNTEAFF
NA,TRBJ2-5,TRBV12-3/TRBV12-4,NA,TGTGCCAGCAGTTGGTCAAGGAAATCCCAAGAGACCCAGTACTTC,CASSWSRKSQETQYF
NA,TRBJ1-5,TRBV30,few,TGTGCCTGGAGTGCCCTCAGGGGCGGCAATCAGCCCCAGCATTTT,CAWSALRGGNQPQHF
NA,TRBJ2-3,TRBV11-1,NA,TGTGCCAGCAGGCCTTCGGCCAAGGGGTCAGATACGCAGTATTTT,CASRPSAKGSDTQYF
NA,TRBJ2-7,TRBV29-1,NA,TGCAGCGTTGAAGGGGCGACAGGCGTCGACGAGCAGTACTTC,CSVEGATGVDEQYF
NA,TRBJ1-2,TRBV15,once,TGTGCCACCAGCAGAGCCGGGACTCCCGGAGGCTACACCTTC,CATSRAGTPGGYTF
NA,TRBJ2-6,TRBV6-5,NA,TGTGCCAGCAGTTACTCGGCGAGAGGCAGATCCTCTGGGGCCAACGTCCTGACTTTC,CASSYSARGRSSGANVLTF
TRBD1,TRBJ1-2,TRBV5-4,NA,TGTGCCAGCAGCACCGGACAGGGCTTCGACTATGGCTACACCTTC,CASSTGQGFDYGYTF
NA,TRBJ1-2,TRBV5-1,NA,TGCGCCAGCAGCGTACGGATGAACTATGGCTACACCTTC,CASSVRMNYGYTF
NA,TRBJ1-5,TRBV2,NA,TGTGCCAGCTTGATGGATAATGGTCAGCCCCAGCATTTT,CASLMDNGQPQHF
NA,TRBJ1-1,TRBV29-1,NA,TGCAGCGTCGACGCCGGGGCGAGGACTGAAGCTTTCTTT,CSVDAGARTEAFF
NA,TRBJ2-4,TRBV7-8,NA,TGTGCCAGCAGCACCTCGGACTTAAACATTCAGTACTTC,CASSTSDLNIQYF
NA,TRBJ2-5,TRBV29-1,NA,TGCAGCGTTGAAAGAGAAGAGACCCAGTACTTC,CSVEREETQYF
NA,TRBJ1-5,TRBV6-6,NA,TGTGCCAGCATTCCCGTCGAGAGCAATCAGCCCCAGCATTTT,CASIPVESNQPQHF